This paragraph reports one TCR beta chain. What it binds is unknown. Described time point: new active TB diagnosis, blood taken before or within 7 days of starting treatment. Germline CDR1 LNHDA, CDR2 SQIVND (reference sequence). CDR3 length: 16 amino acids. V lost 2 bases to trimming and J lost 5 bases; unmatched junction nucleotides: 9. The sample comes from a study of T cells in tuberculosis. Across the study: IGRA-negative adolescents, IGRA-positive adolescents with latent tuberculosis and adults with active tuberculosis formed this South African cohort.

Using immunoSEQ multiplex PCR, the repertoire was profiled, and TCRdb retains in-frame clones only, with some absent. The sample contains under 40,000 clones, more than 70% of which appear only once. Study observations and caveats: The TCR-beta difference was not significant; alpha differences partly reflected length. GEM motif frequencies gave around 67% accuracy; the GMM repertoire gave approximately 90%. GMM-specific TCRs were nearer to active tuberculosis alpha repertoires, suggesting expansion.

The chain recombines TRBV19 with TRBJ2-3; TRBD2 aligns across 8 bases. The receptor was isolated from an adult with tuberculosis. This specimen consisted of PBMCs, obtained at tuberculosis diagnosis. In nucleotides, the CDR3 is TGTGCCAGTAGTATACAAACGGGGGGGCCGGGAGATACGCAGTATTTT. Translated: CASSIQTGGPGDTQYF.